A selection of T cell receptor beta chains follows, all from one sample in a study of T-cell reconstitution after alpha-beta-depleted transplantation in children. TCRdb itself ran the PCR reads through MiXCR, one entry per CDR3 protein. The sample lists around 190,000 distinct CDR3 sequences, approximately 7% seen once, with 5.5% in the top ten. Specimen: PBMCs, collected before TCRalphabeta/CD19-depleted stem cell transplant. These TCRs come from a boy between 2 and 10 years old with acute lymphoblastic leukemia, due to receive a stem cell transplant. Each CDR3 is given with its conserved first and last residue. Fields, in order: clone size, V gene, D gene, J gene, CDR3 DNA, CDR3 protein. A D gene is named only where the DNA matches it firmly. Where a row states a size, it is once, few, many or the class of an expanded clone; other rows omit it.

clone_size: many; v_call: TRBV28; d_call: TRBD2; j_call: TRBJ2-3; cdr3_nt: TGTGCCAGCAGTTCAGGACTAGCGAAGGGTACAGATACGCAGTATTTT; cdr3_aa: CASSSGLAKGTDTQYF
clone_size: many; v_call: TRBV5-1; d_call: -; j_call: TRBJ2-1; cdr3_nt: TGCGCCAGCAGCTTGAGGCAACTCGCGAGGGTCGACAATGAGCAGTTCTTC; cdr3_aa: CASSLRQLARVDNEQFF
clone_size: -; v_call: TRBV7-2; d_call: TRBD1; j_call: TRBJ2-2; cdr3_nt: TGTGCCAGCAGTCCACAGGGGGCCGACACCGGGGAGCTGTTTTTT; cdr3_aa: CASSPQGADTGELFF
clone_size: -; v_call: TRBV6-8; d_call: TRBD1; j_call: TRBJ1-2; cdr3_nt: TGTGCCAGCAGTAGGGGGCGATACTATGGCTACACCTTC; cdr3_aa: CASSRGRYYGYTF
clone_size: few; v_call: TRBV7-2; d_call: TRBD1; j_call: TRBJ2-2; cdr3_nt: TGTGCCAGCAGCCACGGGACAGATACCGGGGAGCTGTTTTTT; cdr3_aa: CASSHGTDTGELFF
clone_size: -; v_call: TRBV6-5; d_call: -; j_call: TRBJ1-1; cdr3_nt: TGTGCCAGCAGTTACAGACATGAAGCTTTCTTT; cdr3_aa: CASSYRHEAFF
clone_size: many; v_call: TRBV27; d_call: -; j_call: TRBJ2-2; cdr3_nt: TGTGCCAGCAGCACACTTGACGGGAACACCGGGGAGCTGTTTTTT; cdr3_aa: CASSTLDGNTGELFF
clone_size: -; v_call: TRBV3-1; d_call: -; j_call: TRBJ2-7; cdr3_nt: TGTGCCAGCAGCCAAGAGCGGGTAGCCACCTACGAGCAGTACTTC; cdr3_aa: CASSQERVATYEQYF
clone_size: -; v_call: TRBV10-2; d_call: TRBD1; j_call: TRBJ2-7; cdr3_nt: TGCGCCAGCAGCGACCCGGGACAGGGCTTGGGCGAGCAGTACTTC; cdr3_aa: CASSDPGQGLGEQYF
clone_size: many; v_call: TRBV20-1; d_call: -; j_call: TRBJ2-3; cdr3_nt: TGCAGTTTTCTCCAGGCTGTGAGCACAGATACGCAGTATTTT; cdr3_aa: CSFLQAVSTDTQYF
clone_size: many; v_call: TRBV28; d_call: -; j_call: TRBJ2-7; cdr3_nt: TGTGCCAGTGGCGCCCGGATCCCGTACGAGCAGTACTTC; cdr3_aa: CASGARIPYEQYF
clone_size: many; v_call: TRBV6-1; d_call: TRBD2; j_call: TRBJ2-2; cdr3_nt: TGTGCCAGCAGAATTTACGGACTAGGGAACACCGGGGAGCTGTTTTTT; cdr3_aa: CASRIYGLGNTGELFF
clone_size: -; v_call: TRBV20-1; d_call: -; j_call: TRBJ1-2; cdr3_nt: TGCAGTGCTCGGGACTTGGCCTATGGCTACACCTTC; cdr3_aa: CSARDLAYGYTF
clone_size: few; v_call: TRBV7-2; d_call: -; j_call: TRBJ1-5; cdr3_nt: TGTGCCAGCAGCCGAGGGGCAAATCAGCCCCAGCATTTT; cdr3_aa: CASSRGANQPQHF
clone_size: many; v_call: TRBV4-2; d_call: -; j_call: TRBJ1-6; cdr3_nt: TGTGCCAGCAGCCTTTCCGGCCAAAATTCACCCCTCCACTTT; cdr3_aa: CASSLSGQNSPLHF
clone_size: -; v_call: TRBV7-3; d_call: -; j_call: TRBJ2-5; cdr3_nt: TGTGCCAGCAGCTTAAGAGTCGAAGAGACCCAGTACTTC; cdr3_aa: CASSLRVEETQYF
clone_size: many; v_call: TRBV5-1; d_call: -; j_call: TRBJ2-7; cdr3_nt: TGCGCCAGCAGCTTGGCCACAATGGCGAGTGATTCCTCCTACGAGCAGTACTTC; cdr3_aa: CASSLATMASDSSYEQYF
clone_size: many; v_call: TRBV28; d_call: TRBD1; j_call: TRBJ2-2; cdr3_nt: TGTGCCAGCAGTCGTATGGGCAGGGGGCAGAACACCGGGGAGCTGTTTTTT; cdr3_aa: CASSRMGRGQNTGELFF